This T cell receptor beta chain was captured in a study of blood T cells in healthy people across ages. Trimming removed 2 bases at V and 6 bases at J, with 11 bases between. This CDR3 comprises 14 residues. The V gene's germline CDR1 is SGDLS and CDR2 YYNGEE. The second PCR ran about 6 to 12 cycles with a sample-barcoded 5' primer and J-beta primers. TCRdb independently ran MiXCR on the 5' RACE reads; one entry per CDR3 protein. The sample contains about 1.1 million distinct CDR3 sequences, under 40% of which appear only once. V and J are TRBV9 and TRBJ1-4; D perhaps matches TRBD1 (6 bases). This clonotype was obtained from a young man in good health. Sequenced sample: blood. CDR3 sequence reads: CASSVRDIHEKLFF. The CDR3 DNA reads TGTGCCAGCAGCGTCCGGGACATTCATGAAAAACTGTTTTTT.